Listed below are T cell receptor beta chains from one sample, sequenced in a study of blood T cell repertoires in COVID-19. The table came from immunoSEQ multiplex PCR; TCRdb's copy has only in-frame clones and leaves some out. In the table there are under 200,000 clones, 88% of which are singletons. The sample comprised PBMCs or T cells enriched from blood (not recorded which). Every receptor here comes from a woman between 45 and 65 years old who had recovered from COVID-19. Each CDR3 is given with its conserved first and last residue. The order of the fields is CDR3 protein, V gene.

CDR3aa: CASSQVGTGAFSSSYNSPLHF
v_gene: TRBV4-2

CDR3aa: CASSTQGATYEQYF
v_gene: TRBV7-2

CDR3aa: CASSGPGSEQFF
v_gene: TRBV5-1

CDR3aa: CSVAQLGGTNEQFF
v_gene: TRBV29-1

CDR3aa: CAISESGRPNTEAFF
v_gene: TRBV10-3

CDR3aa: CAWTGLAGITDTQYF
v_gene: TRBV30

CDR3aa: CASSIRSGFMSNQPQHF
v_gene: TRBV19

CDR3aa: CASSSGTDTGYTF
v_gene: TRBV11-1

CDR3aa: CASSPGQGGGYTF
v_gene: TRBV5-1

CDR3aa: CASSHQGAGEAWGYTF
v_gene: TRBV4-3

CDR3aa: CASSFRGGNYNEQFF
v_gene: TRBV27

CDR3aa: CAWEDSLAEAFF
v_gene: TRBV30

CDR3aa: CASSFDGEYNEQFF
v_gene: TRBV7-2

CDR3aa: CASSLELSGAGANVLTF
v_gene: TRBV5-1

CDR3aa: CASSLRWGGVGEQFF
v_gene: TRBV5-4

CDR3aa: CAWSGTRPNYGYTF
v_gene: TRBV30

CDR3aa: CASSQGERGQQIFPEQYF
v_gene: TRBV18

CDR3aa: CSVGGQGALETQYF
v_gene: TRBV29-1

CDR3aa: CASTRQGLNTEAFF
v_gene: TRBV19

CDR3aa: CASSYSPGFTEAFF
v_gene: TRBV6-2/TRBV6-3

CDR3aa: CASSPRRTGTGIYEQYF
v_gene: TRBV3-1/TRBV3-2

CDR3aa: CASSPGTGAEKLFF
v_gene: TRBV28

CDR3aa: CASSILARGAFF
v_gene: TRBV28

CDR3aa: CASSETGPSYEQYF
v_gene: TRBV7-3

CDR3aa: CASSPWGGSYNEQFF
v_gene: TRBV3-1/TRBV3-2

CDR3aa: CASSLAGTILRNYGYTF
v_gene: TRBV7-2

CDR3aa: CASSLAVAGVNYGYTF
v_gene: TRBV13

CDR3aa: CASSPLKEISGANVLTF
v_gene: TRBV5-6

CDR3aa: CASSAPHMPYNEQFF
v_gene: TRBV5-4

CDR3aa: CASTGGGRVTDTQYF
v_gene: TRBV27

CDR3aa: CASSPSRGSTEAFF
v_gene: TRBV19

CDR3aa: CATLDRERGNQPQHF
v_gene: TRBV19

CDR3aa: CASSISVAGAITSTDTQYF
v_gene: TRBV19

CDR3aa: CASSGQGGNQPQHF
v_gene: TRBV6-2/TRBV6-3

CDR3aa: CASSSPGREYGYTF
v_gene: TRBV6-2/TRBV6-3